The present T cell receptor (beta chain) was sequenced within a study of molecular identifiers for immune sequencing clone quantification. As CD8+CD4-CCR7+CD45RA+ cells, naive CD8 T cells were sorted. TCRdb recomputed calls from the PCR reads with MiXCR, one row per CDR3 protein. The sample consists of nearly 650,000 distinct CDR3 sequences, 25% of them appearing once. Trimming pared 8 bases from V and 9 bases from J, leaving 16 bases between. Germline V gene data show CDR1 as LNHDA and CDR2 as SQIVND (reference sequence). The CDR3 has 12 amino acids. V usage is TRBV19 and J usage is TRBJ2-5; perhaps TRBD1 as D (5 bases). The source of this sequence is a human donor in good health. Some libraries in this study had Jurkat cell RNA spiked in. Sequencing was carried out using naive CD8+ T cells from blood, with Jurkat cell RNA spiked in. Subset reported: FACS-sorted CD8+CD4-CCR7+CD45RA+ naive T cells. In DNA form, the CDR3 reads TGTGCCAGTTCTTCAGGGCTGGAGCCCCAGTACTTC. Residues: CASSSGLEPQYF.